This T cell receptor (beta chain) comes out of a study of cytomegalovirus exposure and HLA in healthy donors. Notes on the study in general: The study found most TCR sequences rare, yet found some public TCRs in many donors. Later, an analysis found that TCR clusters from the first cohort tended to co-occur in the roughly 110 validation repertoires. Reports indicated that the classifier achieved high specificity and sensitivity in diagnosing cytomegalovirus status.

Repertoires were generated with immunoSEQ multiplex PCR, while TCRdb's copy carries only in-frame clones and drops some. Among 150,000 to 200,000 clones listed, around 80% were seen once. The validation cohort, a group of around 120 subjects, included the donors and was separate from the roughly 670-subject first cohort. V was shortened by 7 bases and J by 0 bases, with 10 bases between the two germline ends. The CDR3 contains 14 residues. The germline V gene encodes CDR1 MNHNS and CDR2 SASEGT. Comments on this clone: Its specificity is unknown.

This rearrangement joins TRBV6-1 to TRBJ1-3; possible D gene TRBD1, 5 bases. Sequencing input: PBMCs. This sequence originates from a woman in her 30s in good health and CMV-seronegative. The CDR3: CASTDSYSGNTIYF. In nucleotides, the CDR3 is TGTGCCAGCACCGACAGCTACTCTGGAAACACCATATATTTT.